These 5 T cell receptor beta chains came from one sample sequenced in a study of CD8 T cells in ankylosing spondylitis. TCRdb re-analysed the 5' RACE reads in MiXCR, keeping a single row per CDR3 protein. Of 150,000 to 200,000 distinct CDR3 sequences listed, around 13% are singletons. Source material: blood, either unsorted or a sorted T cell fraction (not recorded which). All receptors derive from a male donor with ankylosing spondylitis or in good health (not recorded which).

The chain combines TRBV30 with TRBJ2-5, with D perhaps matching TRBD1 (5 bases). This CDR3 is built from 14 residues. V was pared by 1 base and J by 1 base, with 10 bases between. Germline assignment: CDR1 GTSNPN and CDR2 SVGIG (reference sequence). CDR3 amino acids: CAWSGAGIQETQYF. The DNA for the CDR3 is TGTGCCTGGAGTGGGGCAGGGATCCAAGAGACCCAGTACTTC.

This clonotype was counted a few times. The chain uses TRBV10-2 and TRBJ2-1, with a tentative D call TRBD2 (5 bases). V gave up 2 bases and J gave up 7 bases, with 9 bases separating them. The CDR3 consists of 13 residues. Germline assignment: CDR1 WSHSY and CDR2 SAAADI. CDR3 coding DNA: TGCGCCAGCAGTGAGCCCGAGGGTAATGAGCAGTTCTTC. It codes for CASSEPEGNEQFF.

This clonotype was seen many times. The chain couples TRBV7-8 to TRBJ1-1; D gene ambiguous. The CDR3 contains 15 residues. Trimming left V 1 base short and J 0 bases short, with 9 bases between. In germline, CDR1 is SGHVS, CDR2 FQNEAQ. The CDR3 sequence is CASSLGAGLNTEAFF. As DNA, the CDR3 is TGTGCCAGCAGCTTAGGGGCCGGTTTGAACACTGAAGCTTTCTTT.

Only a few counts were recorded for this clonotype. The J gene is TRBJ2-1, the V gene TRBV25-1; a possible D gene is TRBD2 (5 bases). This CDR3 is built from 15 residues. Germline CDR1 reads MGHDK; CDR2 reads SYGVNS. Trimming took 1 base from V and 8 from J, leaving 15 bases between them. DNA for the CDR3: TGTGCCAGCAGTGAATTGTGGGAGAGAACGGATGAGCAGTTCTTC. Amino acids: CASSELWERTDEQFF.

In its sample, this clonotype was seen a few times. The CDR3 is CASSLTPGGSPNYAIYF. DNA of the CDR3: TGTGCCAGCAGCTTAACCCCGGGAGGGTCTCCGAACTACGCCATATATTTT. The V call is TRBV11-2, the J call TRBJ1-3, with D unresolved. The V gene's germline CDR1 is SGHAT and CDR2 FQNNGV. The CDR3 has 17 residues. V shed 2 bases and J shed 11 bases, with 25 bases lying between them.